The clone carrying this T cell receptor (beta chain) has a handful of counts. This record belongs to a study of regulatory T cells in long-lasting Graves disease. At the level of the study: Under 3 months of antithyroid drugs had been taken by newly diagnosed Graves' patients.

Time point specified: newly diagnosed GD, antithyroid drugs for less than 3 months. TCR sequences were obtained from RNA taken from PBMCs. From germline, CDR1 is DFQATT and CDR2 SNEGSKA (reference sequence). The CDR3 has 15 residues. Germline trimming cut 4 bases from V and 0 bases from J; bases unmatched to any gene: 3. Building the TCR beta libraries relied on iRepertoire HTBI primers, and CDR3 regions underwent Arm-PCR. TCRdb called the multiplex PCR reads again in MiXCR, with one record for every CDR3 protein. Counted here are a few hundred thousand distinct CDR3 sequences, around a sixth occurring once; the ten biggest clones make up 13% to 15%. These sequences were also reported in another study, on T cells in Graves' hyperthyroidism and ophthalmopathy.

The receptor was derived from a woman aged 25 to 39 with Graves disease. This rearrangement joins TRBV20-1 to TRBJ2-1; 10 nucleotides line up with TRBD2. The sample was peripheral blood mononuclear cells (PBMCs), taken at new diagnosis, from a patient treated with antithyroid drugs. The chain's CDR3 is CSAISGGGSYNEQFF. CDR3 nucleotide sequence: TGCAGTGCTATAAGCGGGGGGGGCTCCTACAATGAGCAGTTCTTC.